This T cell receptor beta chain was found in a study (dated by TCRdb to the early 2010s). Sequencing was carried out with an Illumina Genome Analyzer IIx. Through fastp at Q25 and MiXCR, TCRdb rebuilt clones from the public reads, retaining in-frame beta chains. Entries that share a CDR3 protein sequence are merged under the most common genes and DNA. Present in this sample are about 7,100 distinct CDR3 sequences, 32% of which were seen just once. Roughly 22% of the sample rests with the top ten. The CDR3 holds 13 amino acids from the cysteine to the phenylalanine. This entry keeps only the CDR3 DNA: 39 bases, framed from base 1. CDR1 SGHDN and CDR2 FVKESK are derived from the germline V gene. For this clonotype: The clone's antigen remains unknown. Compared with germline, one end of the junction differs, possibly owing to a read error.

This chain is built from TRBV14 and TRBJ1-3; no confident D gene assignment can be made. The sequenced sample was blood. The sequence was collected from a human donor. CDR3 reads: CASSQNMNTEADF. The bases read TGTGCCAGCAGCCAGAACATGAACACTGAAGCTGATTTT.